Following are 9 T cell receptor beta chains from one sample sequenced in a study of glioma-infiltrating T cells after dendritic cell vaccination. The table came from immunoSEQ multiplex PCR; TCRdb's copy has only in-frame clones and leaves some out. The sample consists of about 94,000 clones, more than 70% of them appearing once. Time point in this sample: after dendritic cell vaccination, including at tumor progression/relapse. Sequences were derived from blood, sampled after dendritic cell vaccination. All receptors come from a human donor with glioblastoma.

This chain joins TRBV4-2 and TRBJ2-1; 13 bases are shared with TRBD2. CDR1 LGHNA and CDR2 YNFKEQ come from the germline V gene. This CDR3 contains 16 residues. Losses at the gene ends were 4 bases for V and 8 bases for J; bases not matched to a gene: 8. The CDR3 DNA sequence: TGTGCCAGCAGCCTAGGGACTAGCGGGGACTATGATGAGCAGTTCTTC. This gives the protein CASSLGTSGDYDEQFF.

Comment on this clone: At one end the junction does not follow the germline gene, possibly because of a read error. The chain is built from TRBV5-1 and TRBJ1-1; 8 bases are shared with TRBD1. Germline V gene lookup returns CDR1 SGHRS and CDR2 YFSETQ. The CDR3 is 13 residues long. The CDR3 loop is CASTLDRATEAFF. CDR3 DNA: TGCGCCAGCACCTTGGACAGGGCCACTGAAGCTTTCTTT.

This chain joins TRBV27 and TRBJ2-1; 9 nucleotides line up with TRBD1. Per the germline V gene, CDR1 is MNHEY and CDR2 is SMNVEV (reference sequence). Trimming took 7 bases from V and 5 from J; bases not matched to a gene: 9. The CDR3 contains 15 residues. In DNA, the CDR3 is TGTGCCAGCAACTCGGACAGGGGATTTAACAATGAGCAGTTCTTC. Translated, it gives CASNSDRGFNNEQFF.

The gene calls are TRBV5-1 and TRBJ2-1, with 9 bases aligning to TRBD2. The CDR3 loop spans 15 amino acids. J was trimmed by 5 bases and V by 0 bases; bases with no gene match: 3. The V gene's germline CDR1 is SGHRS and CDR2 YFSETQ. The CDR3 DNA reads as TGCGCCAGCAGCTTGGAACTAGCGGGCCACAATGAGCAGTTCTTC. Translated: CASSLELAGHNEQFF. The full variable domain, completed using reference TRBV5-1 and TRBJ2-1, is KAGVTQTPRYLIKTRGQQVTLSCSPISGHRSVSWYQQTPGQGLQFLFEYFSETQRNKGNFPGRFSGRQFSNSRSEMNVSTLELGDSALYLCASSLELAGHNEQFFGPGTRLTVL.

The chain joins TRBV11-3 to TRBJ1-3; 9 nucleotides agree with TRBD1. The V segment lost 5 bases and the J segment 2 bases; nucleotides outside the gene matches: 4. The CDR3 loop spans 15 amino acids. The germline V gene encodes CDR1 SGHNT and CDR2 YENEEA. The CDR3 protein is CASSPGQGPGNTIYF. DNA of the CDR3: TGTGCCAGCAGCCCGGGACAGGGACCTGGAAACACCATATATTTT.

The chain joins TRBV28 to TRBJ2-7; D possibly corresponds to TRBD2 (5 bases). The germline V gene encodes CDR1 MDHEN and CDR2 SYDVKM. Between the trimmed V and J ends, which lost 7 bases and 2 bases, there was a span of 18 bases. The CDR3 is 15 amino acids. The CDR3 bases are TGTGCCAGCAACGGGGAAAGTCTAGAAGCCTACGAGCAGTACTTC. Its translation is CASNGESLEAYEQYF.

This clone was detected a few times. The gene calls are TRBV6-5 and TRBJ1-1; the D gene is possibly TRBD1 (5 bases). Germline CDR1 MNHEY, CDR2 SVGAGI. Trimming left V 7 bases short and J 4 bases short, with 13 bases between. The CDR3 contains 13 residues. CDR3 bases: TGTGCCAGCACCAGGGTTTCGAGCACTGAAGCTTTCTTT. The encoded protein is CASTRVSSTEAFF.

This chain connects TRBV10-2 to TRBJ1-2, with TRBD1 identical over 11 bases. This CDR3 is 18 amino acids long. The V segment lost 7 bases and the J segment 4 bases; nucleotides outside the gene matches: 17. CDR1 and CDR2 from the germline V gene are WSHSY and SAAADI. CDR3 sequence reads: CASTEQRDRGSRVYGYTF. The CDR3 DNA is TGCGCCAGCACCGAGCAGAGGGACAGGGGGTCACGGGTCTATGGCTACACCTTC.

The DNA of the CDR3 is TGCGCCAGCAGCCAAGCGGACAGGGGAACCTACGAGCAGTACTTC. It encodes CASSQADRGTYEQYF. The rearrangement links TRBV4-1 to TRBJ2-7; TRBD1 matches 9 bases. The CDR3 sequence is 15 residues long. V lost 1 base, J lost 2 bases, and 3 bases stayed unmatched. Germline CDR1 MGHRA, CDR2 YSYEKL.